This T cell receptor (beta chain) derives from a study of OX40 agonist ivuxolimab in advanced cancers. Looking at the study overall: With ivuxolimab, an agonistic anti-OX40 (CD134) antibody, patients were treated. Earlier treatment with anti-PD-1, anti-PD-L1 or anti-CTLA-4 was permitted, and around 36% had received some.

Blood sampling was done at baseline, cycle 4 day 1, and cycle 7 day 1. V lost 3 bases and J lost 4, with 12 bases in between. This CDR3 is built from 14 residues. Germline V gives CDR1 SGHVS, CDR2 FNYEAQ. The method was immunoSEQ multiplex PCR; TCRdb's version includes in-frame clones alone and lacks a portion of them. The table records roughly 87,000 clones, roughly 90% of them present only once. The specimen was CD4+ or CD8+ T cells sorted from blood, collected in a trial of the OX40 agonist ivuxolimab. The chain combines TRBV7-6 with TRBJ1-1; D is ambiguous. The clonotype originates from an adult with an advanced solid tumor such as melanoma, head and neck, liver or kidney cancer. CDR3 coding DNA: TGTGCCAGCAGCTTGGTACCGCCACCCACTGAAGCTTTCTTT. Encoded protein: CASSLVPPPTEAFF.